One sample yielded the 20 T cell receptor beta chains listed below, sequenced in a study of OX40 agonist ivuxolimab in advanced cancers. Generated by immunoSEQ multiplex PCR, the TCRdb table keeps only in-frame clones and is missing some. This sample has some 20,000 clones, with roughly four fifths found just once. The sequencing here drew on CD4+ or CD8+ T cells sorted from blood, taken in a trial of the OX40 agonist ivuxolimab. The receptors derive from an adult with an advanced solid tumor such as melanoma, head and neck, liver or kidney cancer.

The chain recombines TRBV4-2 with TRBJ2-1; TRBD1 agrees at 9 bases. Losses at the gene ends were 4 bases for V and 7 bases for J; bases not matched to a gene: 5. This CDR3 comprises 14 residues. Germline lookup yields CDR1 LGHNA and CDR2 YNFKEQ. The CDR3 loop is CASSPGQGSNEQFF. The CDR3 DNA follows: TGTGCCAGCAGCCCGGGACAGGGTTCAAATGAGCAGTTCTTC.

The CDR3 bases are TGCAGTGCTGCGGCCGGGCAGGCCCAGCATTTT. As protein: CSAAAGQAQHF. The chain employs TRBV20-1 and TRBJ1-5; no reliable D call. This CDR3 has 11 residues. V lost 5 bases and J lost 11, with 13 bases in between. Germline CDR1 reads DFQATT; CDR2 reads SNEGSKA (reference sequence).

Concerning this clone itself: With a much larger clone just one base away, this may be a read error. The J gene is TRBJ2-7, the V gene TRBV13; a weak D match, TRBD2 (6 bases). This CDR3 is built from 13 residues. In germline, CDR1 is PRHDT, CDR2 FYEKMQ (reference sequence). For the CDR3, the DNA is TGTACCAGCAGCCTGCGACTAGGACACGAGCAGTACTTC. It specifies CTSSLRLGHEQYF.

V gene TRBV7-8 combines with J gene TRBJ1-2; 11 bases align to TRBD1. The CDR3 runs 16 residues. Germline assignment: CDR1 SGHVS and CDR2 FQNEAQ. The J segment lost 4 bases and the V segment lost 5 bases, leaving 9 bases of the junction unmatched. The chain's CDR3 is CASSQRRDRGIYGYTF. The DNA for the CDR3 is TGTGCCAGCAGCCAGAGGCGGGACAGGGGGATCTATGGCTACACCTTC.

About this clone itself: Relative to the germline gene, one junction end is altered; a read error may explain this. The genes are TRBV5-1 and TRBJ2-2; D may be TRBD1 (5 bases). Germline V CDR1 and CDR2: SGHRS, YFSETQ. This CDR3 has 14 amino acids. CDR3 amino acids: CASNLAQGFGELFF. CDR3 coding DNA: TGCGCCAGCAACTTGGCGCAGGGCTTCGGGGAGCTGTTTTTT.

The chain couples TRBV5-4 to TRBJ1-3, with a weak D call TRBD1 (6 bases). The CDR3 has 14 residues. Germline V gives CDR1 SGHNT, CDR2 YYREEE (reference sequence). Deletions cut 0 bases from V and 8 bases from J, with 12 bases between. The DNA for the CDR3 is TGTGCCAGCAGCTTGGCGCCAGGGGCCTACACCATATATTTT. Protein product: CASSLAPGAYTIYF.

V gene TRBV2 combines with J gene TRBJ2-7, with a possible D match to TRBD1 (5 bases). This CDR3 is 15 amino acids long. V was pared by 3 bases and J by 1 base, with 13 bases between. The germline CDR1 and CDR2 sequences are SNHLY and FYNNEI. The CDR3 nucleotides read TGTGCCAGCAGTGAGAGGCAGGGATATTCCTACGAGCAGTACTTC. It encodes CASSERQGYSYEQYF.

The chain joins TRBV27 to TRBJ2-1; the D is unclear. V lost 0 bases and J lost 6, with 9 bases in between. Germline V lookup: CDR1 MNHEY, CDR2 SMNVEV (reference sequence). The CDR3 spans 14 residues. CDR3 bases: TGTGCCAGCAGTTTATCACAAGGACCCAATGAGCAGTTCTTC. This sequence encodes CASSLSQGPNEQFF.

With respect to this clone: An end of the junction differs from the germline gene, which may be a read error. V and J are TRBV6-4 and TRBJ1-1; TRBD1 matches 7 bases. The CDR3 has 15 residues. Germline-derived CDR1 and CDR2 are MRHNA and SNTAGT. The CDR3 spells CASRDGNRGDTEAFF. CDR3 coding DNA: TGTGCGAGCAGGGATGGGAACAGGGGAGACACTGAAGCTTTCTTT.

The chain uses TRBV5-4 and TRBJ1-2, with 9 positions matching TRBD1. The junction had 3 bases not matched to a gene; V was cut back by 3 bases and J by 6 bases. The germline gives CDR1 SGHNT, CDR2 YYREEE (reference sequence). There are 13 residues in the CDR3. This CDR3 reads CASSSQGADGYTF. The CDR3 coding sequence is TGTGCCAGCAGCTCACAGGGGGCGGATGGCTACACCTTC.

The chain's CDR3 is CASSSDRKRKETQYF. Written as DNA, the CDR3 is TGTGCCAGCAGTTCAGACAGAAAGCGAAAAGAGACCCAGTACTTC. The chain recombines TRBV28 with TRBJ2-5, with a tentative D call TRBD1 (5 bases). Trimming removed 4 bases at V and 3 bases at J, with 15 bases between. Germline CDR1 MDHEN, CDR2 SYDVKM. The CDR3 contains 15 residues.

This chain uses TRBV21-1 with TRBJ2-3; the D segment call TRBD2 is taken from the table without a DNA check. TRBV21-1 counts as a pseudogene. The CDR3 runs 16 residues. CDR3 nucleotides: TGTGCCAGCACCCGGACTAGCCGGCGGGGCACAGATACGCAGTATTTT. It codes for CASTRTSRRGTDTQYF.

The chain is built from TRBV15 and TRBJ2-7; 7 bases line up with TRBD1. Germline assignment: CDR1 LNHNV and CDR2 YYDKDF (reference sequence). After removal of 5 bases from V and 4 bases from J, the junction contained 8 bases not matched to a gene. CDR3 size: 14 residues. The CDR3 nucleotides read TGTGCCACCAGCGTACACAGGGGTCCGTACGAGCAGTACTTC. The encoded protein is CATSVHRGPYEQYF.

The rearrangement links TRBV28 to TRBJ2-5; 9 nucleotides match TRBD1. This CDR3 is built from 15 residues. Trimming cost V 5 bases and J 4 bases; bases outside gene matches: 8. Germline V gene sequence: CDR1 MDHEN, CDR2 SYDVKM. In nucleotides, the CDR3 is TGTGCCAGCAGTCCCGGGACAGGGACTTCAGAGACCCAGTACTTC. Protein product: CASSPGTGTSETQYF.

The chain has TRBV28 and TRBJ2-7, with D perhaps matching TRBD1 (5 bases). The V end lost 11 bases, the J end lost 0 bases, and 17 bases lay between the germline ends. The CDR3 totals 14 residues. CDR1 and CDR2 from the germline V gene are MDHEN and SYDVKM. CDR3 in amino acids: CAGSHRMSSYEQYF. Written as DNA, the CDR3 is TGTGCCGGGTCCCACAGGATGAGCTCCTACGAGCAGTACTTC.

This clone appeared once. This chain uses TRBV18 with TRBJ1-1; D is perhaps TRBD1 (5 bases). V lost 7 bases, J lost 2 bases, and 8 bases lay in between. This CDR3 region has 12 residues. Germline V CDR1 and CDR2: KGHSH, LQKENI. CDR3 region: CASLDSNTEAFF. The CDR3 nucleotides are TGTGCCAGCTTAGACAGTAACACTGAAGCTTTCTTT.

The V and J genes are TRBV20-1 and TRBJ2-4; possible D gene TRBD1, 6 bases. There are 11 residues in the CDR3. V dropped 2 bases and J dropped 10 bases, with 9 bases sitting between them. CDR1 and CDR2 from the germline V gene are DFQATT and SNEGSKA (reference sequence). The CDR3: CSARRTGIQYF. CDR3 DNA sequence: TGCAGTGCTAGAAGAACAGGGATTCAGTACTTC.

The chain is built from TRBV27 and TRBJ2-1, with a weak D call TRBD1 (5 bases). The V gene lost 4 bases and the J gene lost 3 bases, with 10 bases spanning the gap. There are 14 residues in the CDR3. Germline V gene sequence: CDR1 MNHEY, CDR2 SMNVEV (reference sequence). The CDR3 nucleotides read TGTGCCAGCAGTTCCGGACACAGCTACAATGAGCAGTTCTTC. This translates into CASSSGHSYNEQFF.

The chain is built from TRBV7-9 and TRBJ2-3; 7 bases are a match to TRBD2. Trimming cost V 3 bases and J 2 bases; bases outside gene matches: 5. Germline V gene sequence: CDR1 SEHNR, CDR2 FQNEAQ (reference sequence). This CDR3 spans 15 amino acids. CDR3 sequence (DNA): TGTGCCAGCAGCTTTATAGCGGGCCTCACAGATACGCAGTATTTT. Translating it yields CASSFIAGLTDTQYF.

V and J are TRBV28 and TRBJ2-2; 9 bases map to TRBD2. Germline V gene data show CDR1 as MDHEN and CDR2 as SYDVKM. The V and J ends lost 8 bases and 4 bases, in that order; junction bases with no gene match: 14. The CDR3 length is 17 residues. The CDR3 loop is CASAGGSGSRSTGELFF. For the CDR3, the DNA is TGTGCCAGCGCGGGAGGTAGCGGGAGTCGGAGCACCGGGGAGCTGTTTTTT.